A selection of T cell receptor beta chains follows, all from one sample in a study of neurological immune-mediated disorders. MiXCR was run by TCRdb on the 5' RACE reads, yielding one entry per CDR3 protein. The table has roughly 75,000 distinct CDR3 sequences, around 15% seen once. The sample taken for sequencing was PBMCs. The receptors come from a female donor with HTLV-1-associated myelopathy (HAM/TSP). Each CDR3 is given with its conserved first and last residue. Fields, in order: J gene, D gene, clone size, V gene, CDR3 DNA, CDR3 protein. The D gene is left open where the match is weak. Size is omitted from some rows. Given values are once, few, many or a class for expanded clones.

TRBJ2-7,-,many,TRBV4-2,TGTGCCAGCAGCCAAGATAAGGGGACCTACGAGCAGTACTTC,CASSQDKGTYEQYF
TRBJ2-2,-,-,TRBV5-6,TGTGCCAGCAGCCTAAGGAGGGCCTCTCTTAACACCGGGGAGCTGTTTTTT,CASSLRRASLNTGELFF
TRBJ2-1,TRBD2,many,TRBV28,TGTGCTCACGCCTTAACGTCTAGGGCGGGGGTAAGGAATGAGCAGTTCTTC,CAHALTSRAGVRNEQFF
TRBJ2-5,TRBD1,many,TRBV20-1,TGCAGTGCTAGGGACCGGACAGGGAGGGAGACCCAGTACTTC,CSARDRTGRETQYF
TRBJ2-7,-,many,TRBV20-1,TGCAGTGCTAGAAGAGGTGGGGGGGGCGATTACGAGCAGTACTTC,CSARRGGGGDYEQYF
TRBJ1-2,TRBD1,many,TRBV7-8,TGTGCCAGCAGCTCGCGAACTCCTTGGACAGGGGGCGGCTACACCTTC,CASSSRTPWTGGGYTF
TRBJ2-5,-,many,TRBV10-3,TGTGCCATCAGTGAGTCGTGGCTAGATGAGAAGTACCGAGAGACCCAGTACTTC,CAISESWLDEKYRETQYF
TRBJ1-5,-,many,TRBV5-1,TGCGCCAGCAGCTACCCCGGGACAAATAATCAGCCCCAGCATTTT,CASSYPGTNNQPQHF
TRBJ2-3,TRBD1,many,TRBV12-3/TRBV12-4,TGTGCCAGCAGTTTGGCAGGGGGCGCAGATACGCAGTATTTT,CASSLAGGADTQYF
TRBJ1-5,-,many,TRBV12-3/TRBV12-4,TGTGCCAGCAGCCCCTTTAAAGGGGCAAATCAGCCCCAGCATTTT,CASSPFKGANQPQHF
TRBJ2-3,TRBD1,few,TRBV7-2,TGTGCCAGCAGCCGGGACAGCTCCGCTGATACGCAGTATTTT,CASSRDSSADTQYF
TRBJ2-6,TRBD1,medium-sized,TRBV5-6,TGTGCCAGCAGCTTCCGACAGGGGTCTGGGGCCAACGTCCTGACTTTC,CASSFRQGSGANVLTF
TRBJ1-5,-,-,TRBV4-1,TGCGCCAGCAGCCCTGACATCCCTACAAATCAGCCCCAGCATTTT,CASSPDIPTNQPQHF
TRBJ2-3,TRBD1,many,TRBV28,TGTGCCAGCAGTCTCGGGACAGGGTGGGCAGATACGCAGTATTTT,CASSLGTGWADTQYF
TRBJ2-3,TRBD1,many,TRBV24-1,TGTGCCACCAGTGGTTCAACAGGGGCGGATACGCAGTATTTT,CATSGSTGADTQYF
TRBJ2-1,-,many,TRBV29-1,TGCAGCGTTGACGAACTAGGGTACAATGAGCAGTTCTTC,CSVDELGYNEQFF
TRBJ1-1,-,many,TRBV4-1,TGCGCCAGCAGCCAGCGCTCGGACACTGAAGCTTTCTTT,CASSQRSDTEAFF
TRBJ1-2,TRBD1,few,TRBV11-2,TGTGCCAGCAGCCTAAAGACAGGGGCGGTCTACTATGGCTACACCTTC,CASSLKTGAVYYGYTF
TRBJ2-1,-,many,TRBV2,TGTGCCAGCAGTGTTCGGGGGGAGCAGTTCTTC,CASSVRGEQFF
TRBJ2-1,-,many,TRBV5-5,TGTGCCAGCAGCCCCCTGGCCGGGATTGGGAATGAGCAGTTCTTC,CASSPLAGIGNEQFF
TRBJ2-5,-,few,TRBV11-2,TGTGCCAGCAGCTTAGCGTCTGTCGGGAGACAAGAGACCCAGTACTTC,CASSLASVGRQETQYF
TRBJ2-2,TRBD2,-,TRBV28,TGTGCCAGCAGTCCAGTGGGACTAGCGGCCACCGGGGAGCTGTTTTTT,CASSPVGLAATGELFF
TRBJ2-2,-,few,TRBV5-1,TGCGCCAGCAGCTTGGATCCCATTGGATTGAACACCGGGGAGCTGTTTTTT,CASSLDPIGLNTGELFF
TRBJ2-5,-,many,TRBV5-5,TGTGCCAGCAGCTTGGGGCCTGGAGAGACCCAGTACTTC,CASSLGPGETQYF
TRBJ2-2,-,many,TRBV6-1,TGTGCCAGCAGTTCAGCCCTCGGTCCGGCCGGGGAGCTGTTTTTT,CASSSALGPAGELFF
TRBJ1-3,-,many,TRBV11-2,TGTGCCAGCAGCCTTCCTTGGACCTCTGGAAACACCATATATTTT,CASSLPWTSGNTIYF
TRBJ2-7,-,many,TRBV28,TGTGCCAGCAGCAGTGGAGGGCAGGGGATTTACGAGCAGTACTTC,CASSSGGQGIYEQYF
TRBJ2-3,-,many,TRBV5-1,TGCGCCAGCAGCGCCGAGGGGGCGGCTAGCGGGGATACGCAGTATTTT,CASSAEGAASGDTQYF
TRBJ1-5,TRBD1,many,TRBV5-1,TGCGCCAGCAGCTTGGGGGGACAGGTCCATCAGCCCCAGCATTTT,CASSLGGQVHQPQHF